The 17 T cell receptor beta chains listed next were all sequenced from one sample in a study of T cells in localized non-small cell lung cancer. Some clones are missing from TCRdb's copy, which holds only in-frame ones; the method was immunoSEQ multiplex PCR. The sample yields 1,500 to 2,000 clones, over 20% seen once. The specimen comprised lung tumor tissue, sampled before any cancer treatment. Receptors were obtained from a male donor aged 60 or over with stage I lung adenocarcinoma.

This clone showed up just a few times. At one of its ends the junction is not consistent with the germline gene, which may arise from a read error. V gene TRBV11-3 combines with J gene TRBJ2-2; D gene unclear. Germline-derived CDR1 and CDR2 are SGHNT and YENEEA. The CDR3 spans 15 residues. CDR3 sequence (DNA): TGTGCTAGCAGCTTAAGCTCCCCACCCACCGGGGAGCTGTTTTTT. The encoded protein is CASSLSSPPTGELFF.

This clone was observed a handful of times. The rearrangement uses TRBV6-7 and TRBJ2-1; perhaps TRBD1 as D (6 bases). TRBV6-7 is filed as an ORF, its function uncertain. Trimming took 0 bases from V and 4 from J, leaving 7 bases between them. The CDR3 consists of 14 residues. The CDR3 loop reads CASSYSGQYNEQFF. The CDR3 bases are TGTGCCAGCAGTTACTCCGGACAGTACAATGAGCAGTTCTTC.

This chain uses TRBV6-8 with TRBJ2-2; no clear D. This CDR3 comprises 16 residues. Per germline, CDR1 MNHGY and CDR2 SAAAGT. V dropped 6 bases and J dropped 0 bases, with 14 bases sitting between them. Here the CDR3 reads CASSPRWATNTGELFF. CDR3 in DNA: TGTGCCAGCAGCCCCCGTTGGGCGACGAACACCGGGGAGCTGTTTTTT.

A few counts support this clone. CDR3 DNA: TGTGCCAGCAGTTTCATGACCGGCGGGGAGCTGTTTTTT. Translation gives CASSFMTGGELFF. V is TRBV27 and J is TRBJ2-2; D gene unclear. The germline gives CDR1 MNHEY, CDR2 SMNVEV (reference sequence). This CDR3 is 13 amino acids long. Trimming removed 3 bases from V and 7 bases from J, with 9 bases in between.

This chain joins TRBV19 and TRBJ1-2; D is possibly TRBD1 (6 bases). This CDR3 is built from 14 residues. The germline V and J ends were trimmed by 5 bases and 5 bases, with 15 bases remaining between them. In germline, CDR1 is LNHDA, CDR2 SQIVND (reference sequence). CDR3 DNA sequence: TGTGCCAGTAGTGAGCTGGGCAGGGGATATGGCTACACCTTC. Encoded protein: CASSELGRGYGYTF.

The chain has TRBV4-1 and TRBJ1-5; D is ambiguous. This CDR3 contains 17 residues. V lost 0 bases and J 0 bases, leaving 12 bases between the germline ends. Looked up from germline, CDR1 is MGHRA and CDR2 is YSYEKL. For the CDR3, the DNA is TGCGCCAGCAGCCAAGATGGGCGGGGAGGTAGCAATCAGCCCCAGCATTTT. This sequence encodes CASSQDGRGGSNQPQHF.

The chain carries TRBV2 and TRBJ2-6; D uncertain. CDR3 length: 14 amino acids. Germline CDR1 and CDR2: SNHLY and FYNNEI. V was clipped by 6 bases and J by 2 bases, with 8 bases between them. CDR3 coding DNA: TGTGCCAGCAGATCCAGTACTGGGGCCAACGTCCTGACTTTC. Translated, it gives CASRSSTGANVLTF.

This clone was counted only a few times. The chain couples TRBV18 to TRBJ1-6, with D possibly matching TRBD1 (5 bases). The V and J ends lost 6 bases and 9 bases respectively, with 15 bases between them. This CDR3 spans 14 amino acids. Germline assignment: CDR1 KGHSH and CDR2 LQKENI. CDR3 in amino acids: CASSPEGQGSPLHF. The CDR3 nucleotides are TGTGCCAGCTCTCCGGAGGGGCAGGGTTCACCCCTCCACTTT.

Only a few counts were recorded for this clone. V and J are TRBV4-1 and TRBJ2-5; tentative D call: TRBD2 (7 bases). The V and J ends lost 1 base and 5 bases respectively, with 11 bases between them. The CDR3 is made up of 14 amino acids. Germline-derived CDR1 and CDR2 are MGHRA and YSYEKL. The CDR3 protein is CASSQGGGRETQYF. In DNA, the CDR3 is TGCGCCAGCAGCCAAGGGGGGGGCCGGGAGACCCAGTACTTC.

By sample fraction, this clone is medium-sized. J is TRBJ2-7 and V is TRBV12-5; possibly TRBD1 for D (6 bases). There are 16 residues in the CDR3. The germline CDR1 and CDR2 sequences are LGHNT and FRNRAP. Between the trimmed V and J ends, which lost 2 bases and 2 bases, there was a span of 16 bases. Written as DNA, the CDR3 is TGTGCTAGTGGTTTGCTCCGGGACATAGATGCCTACGAGCAGTACTTC. Its protein product is CASGLLRDIDAYEQYF.

This chain uses TRBV11-3 with TRBJ2-1; 11 positions match TRBD2. With 4 bases clipped from V and 7 bases from J, the junction kept 6 bases outside the gene matches. Germline V lookup: CDR1 SGHNT, CDR2 YENEEA. There are 15 residues in the CDR3. CDR3 DNA: TGTGCCAGCAGCTCGTCTAGCGGGGGGTGGAATGAGCAGTTCTTC. It codes for CASSSSSGGWNEQFF. The full variable domain, rest sourced from reference TRBV11-3 and TRBJ2-1, is EAGVVQSPRYKIIEKKQPVAFWCNPISGHNTLYWYLQNLGQGPELLIRYENEEAVDDSQLPKDRFSAERLKGVDSTLKIQPAELGDSAVYLCASSSSSGGWNEQFFGPGTRLTVL.

The CDR3 nucleotides read TGCGCCAGCAGCTCGGGACTAGCGGATTCCTACAATGAGCAGTTCTTC. Translation: CASSSGLADSYNEQFF. The V and J genes are TRBV5-1 and TRBJ2-1; TRBD2 aligns across 11 bases. This CDR3 has 16 residues. V lost 3 bases and J lost 1; bases outside the gene matches: 3. Germline CDR1 reads SGHRS; CDR2 reads YFSETQ.

This clone turned up a few times. This chain connects TRBV6-8 to TRBJ2-2; 9 bases align to TRBD1. Looked up from germline, CDR1 is MNHGY and CDR2 is SAAAGT. Trimming removed 3 bases from V and 8 bases from J; junction bases left unmatched: 4. This CDR3 has 14 amino acids. As DNA, the CDR3 is TGTGCCAGCAGTTATTGGGACAGGGTGGGGGAGCTGTTTTTT. This sequence encodes CASSYWDRVGELFF.

This sequence joins TRBV29-1 and TRBJ2-7, with D perhaps assigned TRBD1 or TRBD2 (5 bases each). CDR3 size: 12 residues. Germline loops: CDR1 SQVTM, CDR2 ANQGSEA. The germline V and J ends were trimmed by 6 bases and 5 bases, with 14 bases remaining between them. The DNA for the CDR3 is TGCAGCGTCCGGGACCACGCCAACGAGCAGTACTTC. Encoded protein: CSVRDHANEQYF.

This chain connects TRBV9 to TRBJ1-6, with D maybe TRBD1 (5 bases). Germline values: CDR1 SGDLS, CDR2 YYNGEE. The CDR3 loop spans 15 amino acids. V shed 3 bases and J shed 9 bases, with 16 bases lying between them. CDR3 in amino acids: CASSGPGTVVSPLHF. The CDR3 DNA reads as TGTGCCAGCAGCGGACCCGGGACGGTGGTTTCACCCCTCCACTTT.

The J gene is TRBJ2-2, the V gene TRBV10-3; D is possibly TRBD1 (6 bases). Between the trimmed V and J ends, which lost 3 bases and 3 bases, there was a span of 11 bases. The CDR3 extends over 15 amino acids. The germline V gene encodes CDR1 ENHRY and CDR2 SYGVKD. The CDR3 protein is CAISDRDIHTGELFF. The DNA of the CDR3 is TGTGCCATCAGTGACCGGGACATACACACCGGGGAGCTGTTTTTT.

This clone appeared a few times. This sequence joins TRBV11-3 and TRBJ1-1, with a tentative D call TRBD1 (5 bases). Trimming took off 5 bases at V and 0 bases at J, with 13 bases between the two ends. The CDR3 consists of 15 residues. Germline V CDR1 and CDR2: SGHNT, YENEEA. The CDR3 reads CASSLGQIMNTEAFF. The DNA of the CDR3 is TGTGCCAGCAGCCTGGGGCAGATCATGAACACTGAAGCTTTCTTT.